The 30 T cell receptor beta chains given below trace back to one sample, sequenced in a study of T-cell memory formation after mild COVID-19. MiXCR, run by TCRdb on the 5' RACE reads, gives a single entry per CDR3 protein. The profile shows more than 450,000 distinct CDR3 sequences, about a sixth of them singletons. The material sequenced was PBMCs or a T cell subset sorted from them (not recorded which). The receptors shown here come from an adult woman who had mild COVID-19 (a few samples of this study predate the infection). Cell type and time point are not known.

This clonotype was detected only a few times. The CDR3 region is CATSGHWTSRDNEQFF. The CDR3 DNA follows: TGTGCCACCAGCGGGCATTGGACATCTCGAGACAATGAGCAGTTCTTC. This sequence joins TRBV15 and TRBJ2-1; a weak D match, TRBD1 (5 bases). This CDR3 contains 16 residues. Looked up from germline, CDR1 is LNHNV and CDR2 is YYDKDF (reference sequence). Trimming cost V 5 bases and J 5 bases, with 19 bases left between them.

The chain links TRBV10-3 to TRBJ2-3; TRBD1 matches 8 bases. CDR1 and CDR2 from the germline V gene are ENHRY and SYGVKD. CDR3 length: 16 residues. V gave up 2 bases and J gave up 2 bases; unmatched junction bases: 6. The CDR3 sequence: CAISEGHRGNTDTQYF. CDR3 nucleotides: TGTGCCATCAGTGAGGGGCACAGGGGGAACACAGATACGCAGTATTTT.

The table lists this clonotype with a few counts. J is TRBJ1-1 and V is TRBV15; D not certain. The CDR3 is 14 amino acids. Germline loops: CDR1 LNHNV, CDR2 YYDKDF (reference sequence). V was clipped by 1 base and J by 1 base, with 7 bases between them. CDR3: CATSRGRSNTEAFF. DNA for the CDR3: TGTGCCACCAGCAGAGGCAGATCGAACACTGAAGCTTTCTTT.

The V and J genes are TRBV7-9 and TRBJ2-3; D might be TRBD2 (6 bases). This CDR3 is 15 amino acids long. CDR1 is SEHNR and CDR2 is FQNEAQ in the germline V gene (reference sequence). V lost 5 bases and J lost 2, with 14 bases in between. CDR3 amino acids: CASSPGVHSTDTQYF. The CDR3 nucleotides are TGTGCCAGCAGCCCGGGGGTCCATTCCACAGATACGCAGTATTTT.

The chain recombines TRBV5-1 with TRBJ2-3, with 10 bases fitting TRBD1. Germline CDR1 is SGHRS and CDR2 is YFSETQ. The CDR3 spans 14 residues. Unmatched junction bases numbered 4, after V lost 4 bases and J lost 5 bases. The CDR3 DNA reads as TGCGCCAGCAGCGACGGACAGGGGGAAGATACGCAGTATTTT. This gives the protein CASSDGQGEDTQYF.

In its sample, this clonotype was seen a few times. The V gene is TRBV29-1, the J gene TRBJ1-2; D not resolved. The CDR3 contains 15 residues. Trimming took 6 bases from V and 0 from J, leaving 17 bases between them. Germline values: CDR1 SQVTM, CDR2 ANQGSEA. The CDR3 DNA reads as TGCAGCGTGCCCAGTGACGGGTTCTCTAACTATGGCTACACCTTC. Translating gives CSVPSDGFSNYGYTF.

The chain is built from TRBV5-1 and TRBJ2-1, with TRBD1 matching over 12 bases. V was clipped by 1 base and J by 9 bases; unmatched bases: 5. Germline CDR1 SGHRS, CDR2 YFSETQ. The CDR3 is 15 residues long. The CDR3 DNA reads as TGCGCCAGCAGCTTGTCGGGACAGGGGGCAGGTGAGCAGTTCTTC. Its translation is CASSLSGQGAGEQFF.

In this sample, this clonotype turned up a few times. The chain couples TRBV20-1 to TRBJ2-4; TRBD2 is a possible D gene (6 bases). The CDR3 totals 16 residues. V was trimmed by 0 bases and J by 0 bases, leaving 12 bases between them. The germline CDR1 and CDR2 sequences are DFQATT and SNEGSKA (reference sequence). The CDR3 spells CSARDNPGLAKNIQYF. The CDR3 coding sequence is TGCAGTGCTAGAGATAACCCGGGACTAGCCAAAAACATTCAGTACTTC.

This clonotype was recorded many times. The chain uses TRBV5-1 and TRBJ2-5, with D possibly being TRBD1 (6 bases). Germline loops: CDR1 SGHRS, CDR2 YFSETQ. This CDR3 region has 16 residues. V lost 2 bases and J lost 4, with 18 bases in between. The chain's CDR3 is CASSFTRALGGETQYF. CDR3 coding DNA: TGCGCCAGCAGCTTCACCCGGGCCTTAGGGGGAGAGACCCAGTACTTC.

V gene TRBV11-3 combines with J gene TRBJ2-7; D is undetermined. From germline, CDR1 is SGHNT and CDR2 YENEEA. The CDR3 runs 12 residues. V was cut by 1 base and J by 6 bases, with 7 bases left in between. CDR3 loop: CASSLVPREQYF. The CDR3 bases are TGTGCCAGCAGCTTAGTCCCCCGCGAGCAGTACTTC.

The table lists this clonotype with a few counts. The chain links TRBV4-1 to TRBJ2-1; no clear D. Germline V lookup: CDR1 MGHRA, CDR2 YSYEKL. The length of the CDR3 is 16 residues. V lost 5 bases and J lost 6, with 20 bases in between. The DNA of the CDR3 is TGCGCCAGCAGCTTCAGACTTGCAGGATTGGTCAATGAGCAGTTCTTC. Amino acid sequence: CASSFRLAGLVNEQFF.

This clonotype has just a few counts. The CDR3 bases are TGTGCTAGTGGTTTGTTCCGGGGGGTCTATGGCTACACCTTC. It codes for CASGLFRGVYGYTF. This chain connects TRBV12-5 to TRBJ1-2; tentative D call: TRBD1 (5 bases). The V gene lost 2 bases and the J gene lost 4 bases, with 11 bases spanning the gap. This CDR3 has 14 residues. Germline values: CDR1 LGHNT, CDR2 FRNRAP.

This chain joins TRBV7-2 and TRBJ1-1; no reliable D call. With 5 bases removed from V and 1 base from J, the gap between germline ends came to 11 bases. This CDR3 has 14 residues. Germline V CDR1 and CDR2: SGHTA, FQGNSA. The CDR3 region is CASSLVRPNTEAFF. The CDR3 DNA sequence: TGTGCCAGCAGCCTCGTAAGACCGAACACTGAAGCTTTCTTT.

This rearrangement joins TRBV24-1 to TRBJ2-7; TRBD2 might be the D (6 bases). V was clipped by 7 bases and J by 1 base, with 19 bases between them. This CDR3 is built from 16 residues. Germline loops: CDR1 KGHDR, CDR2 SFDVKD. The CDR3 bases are TGTGCCACCAGCGACGGCGGAGGGGCGAGGTCCTACGAGCAGTACTTC. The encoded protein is CATSDGGGARSYEQYF.

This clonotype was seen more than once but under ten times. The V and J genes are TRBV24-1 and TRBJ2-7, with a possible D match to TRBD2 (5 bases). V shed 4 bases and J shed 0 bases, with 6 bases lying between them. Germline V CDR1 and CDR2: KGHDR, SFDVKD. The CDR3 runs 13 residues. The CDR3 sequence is CATSEGSSYEQYF. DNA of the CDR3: TGTGCCACCAGTGAGGGGAGCTCCTACGAGCAGTACTTC.

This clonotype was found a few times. CDR3 sequence (DNA): TGCAGCGTTGGCACAGGGGTTTCCTACGAGCAGTACTTC. It codes for CSVGTGVSYEQYF. The rearrangement uses TRBV29-1 and TRBJ2-7; 7 nucleotides line up with TRBD1. The CDR3 covers 13 residues. V gave up 4 bases and J gave up 1 base; unmatched junction bases: 4. CDR1 and CDR2 from the germline V gene are SQVTM and ANQGSEA.

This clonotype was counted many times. This CDR3 is CASSFRVVGGYNEQFF. Written as DNA, the CDR3 is TGTGCCAGCAGCTTCCGGGTTGTGGGAGGCTACAATGAGCAGTTCTTC. J is TRBJ2-1 and V is TRBV5-6, with a tentative D call TRBD2 (6 bases). From germline, CDR1 is SGHDT and CDR2 YYEEEE. V was trimmed by 2 bases and J by 3 bases, leaving 15 bases between them. The CDR3 is 16 amino acids.

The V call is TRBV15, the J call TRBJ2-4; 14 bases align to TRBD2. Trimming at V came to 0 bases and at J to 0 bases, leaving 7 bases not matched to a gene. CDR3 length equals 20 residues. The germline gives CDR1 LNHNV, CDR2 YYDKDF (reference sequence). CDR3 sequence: CATSRDPGTSGGIAKNIQYF. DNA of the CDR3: TGTGCCACCAGCAGAGATCCTGGGACTAGCGGGGGCATAGCCAAAAACATTCAGTACTTC.

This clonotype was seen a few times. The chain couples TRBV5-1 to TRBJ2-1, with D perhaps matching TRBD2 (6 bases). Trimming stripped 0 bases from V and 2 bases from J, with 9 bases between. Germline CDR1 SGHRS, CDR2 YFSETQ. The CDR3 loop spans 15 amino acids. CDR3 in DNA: TGCGCCAGCAGCTTGGAGGCTAGCGCCTACAATGAGCAGTTCTTC. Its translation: CASSLEASAYNEQFF. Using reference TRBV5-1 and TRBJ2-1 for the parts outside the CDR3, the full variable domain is KAGVTQTPRYLIKTRGQQVTLSCSPISGHRSVSWYQQTPGQGLQFLFEYFSETQRNKGNFPGRFSGRQFSNSRSEMNVSTLELGDSALYLCASSLEASAYNEQFFGPGTRLTVL.

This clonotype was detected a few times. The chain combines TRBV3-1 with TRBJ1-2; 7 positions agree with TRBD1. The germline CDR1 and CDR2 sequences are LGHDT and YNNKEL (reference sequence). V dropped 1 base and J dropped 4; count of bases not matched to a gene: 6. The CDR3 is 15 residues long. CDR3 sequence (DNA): TGTGCCAGCAGCCAAGTTGACAGGGCGACCTATGGCTACACCTTC. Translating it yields CASSQVDRATYGYTF.

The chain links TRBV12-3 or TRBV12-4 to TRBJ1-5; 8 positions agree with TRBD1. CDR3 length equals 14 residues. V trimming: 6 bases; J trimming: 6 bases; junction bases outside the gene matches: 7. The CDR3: CASRGGQGGQPQHF. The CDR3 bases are TGTGCCAGCAGGGGAGGACAGGGTGGTCAGCCCCAGCATTTT.

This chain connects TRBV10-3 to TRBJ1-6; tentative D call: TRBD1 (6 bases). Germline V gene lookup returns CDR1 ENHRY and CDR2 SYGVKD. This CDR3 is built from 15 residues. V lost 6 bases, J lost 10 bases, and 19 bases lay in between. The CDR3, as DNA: TGTGCCATCAGGGAAGAGACAGGAGCGGTATCACCCCTCCACTTT. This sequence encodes CAIREETGAVSPLHF.

DNA of the CDR3: TGCAGCGTTGAAACAACGCAGGGGGCCCCATCCTACGAGCAGTACTTC. This encodes CSVETTQGAPSYEQYF. The chain recombines TRBV29-1 with TRBJ2-7; 8 bases map to TRBD1. Germline CDR1 reads SQVTM; CDR2 reads ANQGSEA. The CDR3 sequence is 16 residues long. The ends lost 2 bases at V and 1 base at J; junction bases unmatched: 10.

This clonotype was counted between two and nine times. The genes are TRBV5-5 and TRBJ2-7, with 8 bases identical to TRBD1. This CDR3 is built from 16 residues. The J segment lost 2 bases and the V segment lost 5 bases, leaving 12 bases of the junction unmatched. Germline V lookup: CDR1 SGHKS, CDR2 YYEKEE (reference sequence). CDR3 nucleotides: TGTGCCAGCAGTGAATGGGAGGACAGGGCAACCTACGAGCAGTACTTC. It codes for CASSEWEDRATYEQYF. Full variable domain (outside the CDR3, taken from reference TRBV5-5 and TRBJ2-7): DAGVTQSPTHLIKTRGQQVTLRCSPISGHKSVSWYQQVLGQGPQFIFQYYEKEERGRGNFPDRFSARQFPNYSSELNVNALLLGDSALYLCASSEWEDRATYEQYFGPGTRLTVT.

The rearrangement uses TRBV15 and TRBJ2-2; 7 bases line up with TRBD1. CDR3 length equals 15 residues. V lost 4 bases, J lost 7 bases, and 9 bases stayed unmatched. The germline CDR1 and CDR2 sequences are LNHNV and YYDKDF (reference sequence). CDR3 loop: CATSTSTGQGGELFF. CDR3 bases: TGTGCCACCAGCACTTCGACAGGGCAGGGCGGGGAGCTGTTTTTT.

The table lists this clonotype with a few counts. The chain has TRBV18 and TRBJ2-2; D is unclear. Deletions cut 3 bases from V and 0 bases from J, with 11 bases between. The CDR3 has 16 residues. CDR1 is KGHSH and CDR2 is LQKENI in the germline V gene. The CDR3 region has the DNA TGTGCCAGCTCACCTTCCAGCAGGACGAACACCGGGGAGCTGTTTTTT. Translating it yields CASSPSSRTNTGELFF. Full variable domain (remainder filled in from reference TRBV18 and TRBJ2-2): NAGVMQNPRHLVRRRGQEARLRCSPMKGHSHVYWYRQLPEEGLKFMVYLQKENIIDESGMPKERFSAEFPKEGPSILRIQQVVRGDSAAYFCASSPSSRTNTGELFFGEGSRLTVL.

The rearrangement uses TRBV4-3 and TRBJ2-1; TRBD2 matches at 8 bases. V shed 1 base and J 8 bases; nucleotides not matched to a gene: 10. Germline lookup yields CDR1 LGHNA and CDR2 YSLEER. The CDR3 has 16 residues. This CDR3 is CASSQVETGGRDEQFF. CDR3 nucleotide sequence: TGCGCCAGCAGCCAAGTAGAGACGGGAGGGCGGGATGAGCAGTTCTTC.

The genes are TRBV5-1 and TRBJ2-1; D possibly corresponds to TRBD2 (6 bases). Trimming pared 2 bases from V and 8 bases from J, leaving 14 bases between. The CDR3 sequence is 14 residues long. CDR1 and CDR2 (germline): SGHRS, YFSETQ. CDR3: CASSFETRGHEQFF. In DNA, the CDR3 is TGCGCCAGCAGCTTCGAGACTAGAGGGCATGAGCAGTTCTTC.

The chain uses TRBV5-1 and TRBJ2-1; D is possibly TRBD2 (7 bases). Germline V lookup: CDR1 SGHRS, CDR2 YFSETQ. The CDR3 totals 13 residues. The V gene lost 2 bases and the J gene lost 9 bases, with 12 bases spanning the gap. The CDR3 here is CASSFGGAAEQFF. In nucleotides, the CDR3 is TGCGCCAGCAGCTTTGGGGGGGCGGCTGAGCAGTTCTTC.

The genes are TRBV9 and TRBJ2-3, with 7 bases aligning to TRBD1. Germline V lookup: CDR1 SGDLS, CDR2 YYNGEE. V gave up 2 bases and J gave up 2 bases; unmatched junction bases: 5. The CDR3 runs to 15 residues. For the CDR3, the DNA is TGTGCCAGCAGCGTCAGGGACAGCCTCACAGATACGCAGTATTTT. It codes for CASSVRDSLTDTQYF.